Below are 26 T cell receptor beta chains sequenced from a single sample in a study of cytomegalovirus exposure and HLA in healthy donors. Only in-frame clones appear in the TCRdb table, and some are missing; sequencing was by immunoSEQ multiplex PCR. The profile shows around 150,000 clones, 70% to 90% of them singletons. The sample taken for sequencing was PBMCs. The receptors come from a woman aged 18-35 years in good health and CMV-seronegative.

Only one count was recorded for this clone. The CDR3 is CASSLLWAGGNYEQYF. The CDR3 DNA reads as TGCGCCAGCAGCTTACTATGGGCAGGGGGTAATTACGAGCAGTACTTC. The genes are TRBV5-1 and TRBJ2-7, with 7 bases aligning to TRBD1. After removal of 2 bases from V and 4 bases from J, the junction contained 12 bases not matched to a gene. Germline V gene lookup returns CDR1 SGHRS and CDR2 YFSETQ. The CDR3 loop spans 16 amino acids.

The chain has TRBV25-1 and TRBJ1-3, with D maybe TRBD1 (6 bases). Trimming removed 5 bases from V and 0 bases from J, with 14 bases in between. The germline V gene encodes CDR1 MGHDK and CDR2 SYGVNS. This CDR3 spans 16 amino acids. Here the CDR3 reads CASSPRQASSGNTIYF. The DNA of the CDR3 is TGTGCCAGCAGTCCGCGACAGGCGAGCTCTGGAAACACCATATATTTT.

The V call is TRBV5-1, the J call TRBJ1-2; TRBD1 matches 10 bases. Germline CDR1 SGHRS, CDR2 YFSETQ. CDR3 length equals 15 residues. Trimming cost V 3 bases and J 4 bases; bases outside gene matches: 6. The CDR3 reads CASSYEWTGGYGYTF. Here the CDR3 DNA reads TGCGCCAGCAGCTATGAGTGGACAGGGGGCTATGGCTACACCTTC.

The CDR3 region has the DNA TGTGCCAGCAGTTGGGGGGGGCTCCAAGAGACCCAGTACTTC. It translates to CASSWGGLQETQYF. The chain links TRBV6-5 to TRBJ2-5; weak D call: TRBD2 (7 bases). This CDR3 region has 14 residues. V dropped 4 bases and J dropped 1 base, with 10 bases sitting between them. Germline V lookup: CDR1 MNHEY, CDR2 SVGAGI.

The chain couples TRBV4-1 to TRBJ2-5; 9 bases agree with TRBD1. Germline lookup yields CDR1 MGHRA and CDR2 YSYEKL. CDR3 length: 15 amino acids. V was clipped by 2 bases and J by 1 base; unmatched bases: 2. CDR3 coding DNA: TGCGCCAGCAGCCAATGGGACAGGGCCCAAGAGACCCAGTACTTC. This sequence encodes CASSQWDRAQETQYF.

The chain combines TRBV6-1 with TRBJ2-3, with D perhaps matching TRBD1 (5 bases). The V end was cut by 1 base, the J end by 3 bases, with 8 bases between. Per germline, CDR1 MNHNS and CDR2 SASEGT. The CDR3 totals 14 residues. The CDR3 DNA reads TGTGCCAGCAGTGAAGATACAGGAACAGATACGCAGTATTTT. Its translation: CASSEDTGTDTQYF.

Remarks on this clone: A much larger clone lies one base from this, so it may be a read error. The CDR3: CASSPGTSTDTQYF. CDR3 nucleotide sequence: TGTGCCAGCAGTCCCGGGACTAGCACAGATACGCAGTATTTT. V is TRBV6-4 and J is TRBJ2-3, with D tentatively TRBD2 (6 bases). V was pared by 5 bases and J by 0 bases, with 9 bases between. Germline CDR1 and CDR2: MRHNA and SNTAGT. This CDR3 has 14 residues.

CDR3 amino acids: CASSQEEGIQNGYTF. In DNA form, the CDR3 reads TGCGCCAGCAGCCAAGAGGAGGGCATCCAGAATGGCTACACCTTC. The V gene is TRBV4-3, the J gene TRBJ1-2, with no clear D. The CDR3 has 15 residues. V was pared by 0 bases and J by 6 bases, with 14 bases between. The germline CDR1 and CDR2 sequences are LGHNA and YSLEER.

V and J are TRBV25-1 and TRBJ1-5; a weak D match, TRBD1 (5 bases). The germline gives CDR1 MGHDK, CDR2 SYGVNS. The CDR3 is 15 amino acids. Trimming cost V 2 bases and J 5 bases, with 13 bases left between them. The chain's CDR3 is CASSEGEGPYQPQHF. The CDR3 DNA reads as TGTGCCAGCAGTGAAGGGGAGGGGCCCTATCAGCCCCAGCATTTT.

CDR3 in DNA: TGTGCCAGCAGCCCACTTAGCGGGAGGGCCACAGATACGCAGTATTTT. Protein sequence: CASSPLSGRATDTQYF. This rearrangement joins TRBV7-8 to TRBJ2-3, with 11 bases identical to TRBD2. Germline V lookup: CDR1 SGHVS, CDR2 FQNEAQ. V was clipped by 5 bases and J by 2 bases; unmatched bases: 6. The CDR3 spans 16 residues. Full variable domain (missing parts from reference TRBV7-8 and TRBJ2-3): GAGVSQSPRYKVAKRGQDVALRCDPISGHVSLFWYQQALGQGPEFLTYFQNEAQLDKSGLPSDRFFAERPEGSVSTLKIQRTQQEDSAVYLCASSPLSGRATDTQYFGPGTRLTVL.

The rearrangement links TRBV19 to TRBJ1-1, with D tentatively TRBD1 (5 bases). The CDR3 has 15 residues. Trimming removed 0 bases at V and 3 bases at J, with 11 bases between. Germline assignment: CDR1 LNHDA and CDR2 SQIVND (reference sequence). CDR3 loop: CASSIEGAVDTEAFF. In DNA form, the CDR3 reads TGTGCCAGTAGTATAGAAGGGGCTGTGGACACTGAAGCTTTCTTT. Based on the CDR3 plus reference TRBV19 and TRBJ1-1, the full variable domain is DGGITQSPKYLFRKEGQNVTLSCEQNLNHDAMYWYRQDPGQGLRLIYYSQIVNDFQKGDIAEGYSVSREKKESFPLTVTSAQKNPTAFYLCASSIEGAVDTEAFFGQGTRLTVV.

This clone was seen a single time. The J gene is TRBJ2-7, the V gene TRBV2; TRBD2 matches at 8 bases. The V gene end was trimmed by 11 bases and the J gene end by 3 bases; junction bases not matched to a gene: 3. The germline CDR1 and CDR2 sequences are SNHLY and FYNNEI. There are 11 residues in the CDR3. DNA for the CDR3: TGTGCCGGCACTAGCGGCTACGAGCAGTACTTC. It translates to CAGTSGYEQYF.

The chain joins TRBV4-3 to TRBJ2-7; 10 nucleotides align to TRBD1. The CDR3 is 12 amino acids. Looked up from germline, CDR1 is LGHNA and CDR2 is YSLEER. J lost 6 bases, V lost 9 bases, and 5 bases had no gene match. CDR3 protein: CASMDRGCEQYF. CDR3 sequence (DNA): TGCGCCAGTATGGACAGGGGGTGCGAGCAGTACTTC.

V and J are TRBV4-3 and TRBJ2-3; TRBD2 agrees at 7 bases. Germline V gene lookup returns CDR1 LGHNA and CDR2 YSLEER. The CDR3 runs 16 residues. After removal of 2 bases from V and 6 bases from J, the junction contained 11 bases not matched to a gene. The CDR3 is CASSQRGGSEPDTQYF. The CDR3 DNA reads TGCGCCAGCAGCCAACGAGGCGGGAGCGAACCGGATACGCAGTATTTT.

V usage is TRBV5-1 and J usage is TRBJ2-7; no definite D call. Germline V lookup: CDR1 SGHRS, CDR2 YFSETQ. The CDR3 is 14 residues long. The V gene lost 0 bases and the J gene lost 5 bases, with 12 bases spanning the gap. In nucleotides, the CDR3 is TGCGCCAGCAGCTTGGGGTATTTAAGCGACGAGCAGTACTTC. Translating it yields CASSLGYLSDEQYF.

This rearrangement joins TRBV10-3 to TRBJ1-1; TRBD1 aligns across 11 bases. From germline, CDR1 is ENHRY and CDR2 SYGVKD. The CDR3 totals 15 residues. The junction had 3 bases not matched to a gene; V was cut back by 2 bases and J by 4 bases. This chain's CDR3 is CAISEGTGGFTEAFF. In DNA form, the CDR3 reads TGTGCCATCAGTGAGGGGACAGGGGGTTTCACTGAAGCTTTCTTT.

This clone was seen once. The chain combines TRBV29-1 with TRBJ2-3, with 9 nucleotides matching TRBD2. Germline V lookup: CDR1 SQVTM, CDR2 ANQGSEA. The length of the CDR3 is 13 residues. Trimming removed 8 bases from V and 4 bases from J; junction bases left unmatched: 7. Here the CDR3 DNA reads TGCAGCACGTTAGCGGGAGCCCCAGATACGCAGTATTTT. This sequence encodes CSTLAGAPDTQYF.

V is TRBV12-5 and J is TRBJ2-7; a possible D gene is TRBD2 (6 bases). Germline values: CDR1 LGHNT, CDR2 FRNRAP. V was pared by 0 bases and J by 9 bases, with 21 bases between. The CDR3 runs 16 residues. In nucleotides, the CDR3 is TGTGCTAGTGGTTTGGTCTTAGGAGGGGCCGGCCCGGGGCAGTACTTC. It translates to CASGLVLGGAGPGQYF.

This clone was counted a single time. The chain joins TRBV10-2 to TRBJ2-2, with TRBD1 matching 8 bases. Trimming cost V 2 bases and J 1 base; bases outside gene matches: 0. The length of the CDR3 is 15 residues. CDR1 is WSHSY, CDR2 SAAADI, per germline. The CDR3, as DNA: TGCGCCAGCAGTGAGGGGACAGGGAACACCGGGGAGCTGTTTTTT. It encodes CASSEGTGNTGELFF.

The chain carries TRBV6-1 and TRBJ2-1; TRBD2 aligns across 8 bases. This CDR3 spans 16 amino acids. The germline V gene encodes CDR1 MNHNS and CDR2 SASEGT. With V trimmed by 4 bases and J by 7 bases, 12 bases remained unmatched. CDR3 in amino acids: CASSALGAGERNEQFF. CDR3 in DNA: TGTGCCAGCAGTGCCCTCGGAGCGGGAGAGAGGAATGAGCAGTTCTTC.

This sequence joins TRBV7-2 and TRBJ1-5; 8 nucleotides line up with TRBD1. Germline CDR1 SGHTA, CDR2 FQGNSA. With V trimmed by 5 bases and J by 7 bases, 7 bases remained unmatched. The CDR3 sequence is 14 residues long. The CDR3, as DNA: TGTGCCAGCAGCCAGGACACAGGGGGACAGCCCCAGCATTTT. This codes for CASSQDTGGQPQHF. Full variable domain (rest looked up from reference TRBV7-2 and TRBJ1-5): GAGVSQSPSNKVTEKGKDVELRCDPISGHTALYWYRQSLGQGLEFLIYFQGNSAPDKSGLPSDRFSAERTGGSVSTLTIQRTQQEDSAVYLCASSQDTGGQPQHFGDGTRLSIL.

This chain joins TRBV5-1 and TRBJ2-7, with 10 bases fitting TRBD1. Losses at the gene ends were 4 bases for V and 8 bases for J; bases not matched to a gene: 3. The CDR3 contains 12 residues. Germline lookup yields CDR1 SGHRS and CDR2 YFSETQ. The CDR3 sequence: CASSGTGDKQYF. CDR3 in DNA: TGCGCCAGCAGCGGGACAGGGGATAAGCAGTACTTC.

Turning to this clone: This sample includes further DNA sequences coding for the same CDR3. J is TRBJ2-7 and V is TRBV9; 10 bases fit TRBD1. The V gene's germline CDR1 is SGDLS and CDR2 YYNGEE. This CDR3 is 14 amino acids long. Trimming at V came to 2 bases and at J to 3 bases, leaving 2 bases not matched to a gene. CDR3 nucleotides: TGTGCCAGCAGCGTGGGGGACAGGGGCTACGAGCAGTACTTC. Amino acid sequence: CASSVGDRGYEQYF.

V is TRBV5-1 and J is TRBJ2-5, with a weak D call TRBD1 (5 bases). The CDR3 is made up of 15 amino acids. CDR1 is SGHRS and CDR2 is YFSETQ in the germline V gene. V lost 0 bases, J lost 1 base, and 10 bases lay in between. CDR3 amino acids: CASSLAGRIQETQYF. CDR3 DNA: TGCGCCAGCAGCTTGGCAGGGCGAATCCAAGAGACCCAGTACTTC.

The gene calls are TRBV4-1 and TRBJ1-5; TRBD1 matches at 7 bases. J lost 4 bases, V lost 3 bases, and 9 bases had no gene match. This CDR3 comprises 16 residues. Looked up from germline, CDR1 is MGHRA and CDR2 is YSYEKL. The CDR3 loop is CASSQETGHGNQPQHF. The CDR3 coding sequence is TGCGCCAGCAGCCAGGAGACAGGGCACGGGAATCAGCCCCAGCATTTT.

The V and J genes are TRBV27 and TRBJ2-7, with D possibly matching TRBD1 (5 bases). This CDR3 contains 16 residues. Trimming took 7 bases from V and 0 from J, leaving 19 bases between them. Germline CDR1 reads MNHEY; CDR2 reads SMNVEV (reference sequence). In DNA form, the CDR3 reads TGTGCCAGCACCTCCCTAAGTGGGGCTAACTCCTACGAGCAGTACTTC. The encoded protein is CASTSLSGANSYEQYF.